One sample yielded the 14 T cell receptor beta chains listed below, sequenced in a study of Ad26.COV2.S vaccination and SARS-CoV-2 variants. Stated treatment: around 19 received Ad26.COV2.S at low or high dose, single or two shots; 5 received placebo; per-sample allocation not given. Sample collection was performed on day 63 after the first vaccine or placebo injection. Here immunoSEQ multiplex PCR was the method, and the copy in TCRdb shows in-frame clones only, minus some. The table records some 250,000 clones, approximately 88% of them present only once. The sample was peripheral blood, taken in a trial of Ad26.COV2.S vaccine versus placebo. These receptors originate from a person aged 18-60 years who received the Ad26.COV2.S COVID-19 vaccine or a placebo.

This sequence joins TRBV29-1 and TRBJ1-1; 7 positions agree with TRBD1. This CDR3 contains 15 residues. CDR1 SQVTM and CDR2 ANQGSEA come from the germline V gene. Trimming at V came to 3 bases and at J to 1 base, leaving 8 bases not matched to a gene. DNA for the CDR3: TGCAGCGTTGACCCTGGGACAGCTTGGAACACTGAAGCTTTCTTT. The encoded protein is CSVDPGTAWNTEAFF. The full variable domain, with the rest looked up from reference TRBV29-1 and TRBJ1-1, is SAVISQKPSRDICQRGTSLTIQCQVDSQVTMMFWYRQQPGQSLTLIATANQGSEATYESGFVIDKFPISRPNLTFSTLTVSNMSPEDSSIYLCSVDPGTAWNTEAFFGQGTRLTVV.

V usage is TRBV5-1 and J usage is TRBJ1-1, with 7 bases aligning to TRBD1. J gave up 1 base and V 4 bases, and 10 bases lay outside the gene matches. The CDR3 is 16 amino acids. CDR1 SGHRS and CDR2 YFSETQ come from the germline V gene. In DNA form, the CDR3 reads TGCGCCAGCAGCCCGGGGACAGCCGCGCGGAACACTGAAGCTTTCTTT. It yields the protein CASSPGTAARNTEAFF.

This chain uses TRBV4-3 with TRBJ2-1; D is uncertain. The V end lost 0 bases, the J end lost 7 bases, and 10 bases lay between the germline ends. This CDR3 has 14 residues. Germline CDR1 and CDR2: LGHNA and YSLEER. As DNA, the CDR3 is TGCGCCAGCAGCCAAGAACCGGGTGAGAATGAGCAGTTCTTC. It encodes CASSQEPGENEQFF.

In its sample, this clone was seen a few times. V usage is TRBV18 and J usage is TRBJ1-2; 12 nucleotides match TRBD1. There are 13 residues in the CDR3. Germline values: CDR1 KGHSH, CDR2 LQKENI. With 3 bases clipped from V and 8 bases from J, the junction kept 1 base outside the gene matches. CDR3 coding DNA: TGTGCCAGCTCACCGGGGACAGGGGGCGGCTACACCTTC. Protein product: CASSPGTGGGYTF.

V usage is TRBV28 and J usage is TRBJ2-3; 7 positions agree with TRBD2. This CDR3 contains 14 residues. Trimming took 11 bases from V and 2 from J; bases not matched to a gene: 10. CDR1 is MDHEN and CDR2 is SYDVKM in the germline V gene. The CDR3 loop is CACFERGYTDTQYF. Written as DNA, the CDR3 is TGTGCCTGCTTTGAGCGGGGCTACACAGATACGCAGTATTTT.

The chain recombines TRBV7-6 with TRBJ2-5; tentative D call: TRBD1 (6 bases). Germline V gene lookup returns CDR1 SGHVS and CDR2 FNYEAQ. This CDR3 comprises 13 residues. Trimming pared 4 bases from V and 2 bases from J, leaving 8 bases between. CDR3 coding DNA: TGTGCCAGCAGCTCTGGACAGCAAGAGACCCAGTACTTC. Encoded protein: CASSSGQQETQYF.

The chain has TRBV18 and TRBJ2-7; TRBD1 aligns across 11 bases. The CDR3 is 16 amino acids. The ends lost 3 bases at V and 4 bases at J; junction bases unmatched: 8. CDR1 and CDR2 (germline): KGHSH, LQKENI. The CDR3 DNA follows: TGTGCCAGCTCACCCCGCGGGACAGGGGGAAAATACGAGCAGTACTTC. It codes for CASSPRGTGGKYEQYF.

The chain uses TRBV19 and TRBJ2-1; 7 bases agree with TRBD1. Germline V gene sequence: CDR1 LNHDA, CDR2 SQIVND (reference sequence). Trimming removed 2 bases from V and 8 bases from J; junction bases left unmatched: 18. The CDR3 extends over 18 amino acids. CDR3 loop: CASSIQKTTGTSFDEQFF. CDR3 in DNA: TGTGCCAGTAGTATACAAAAGACGACAGGGACCTCTTTTGATGAGCAGTTCTTC.

This clone was counted a single time. The same CDR3 also results from other DNA sequences found in this sample. CDR3 DNA: TGTGCCAGCAGTTTAGGCGATCAGCCCCAGCATTTT. This translates into CASSLGDQPQHF. This sequence joins TRBV12-3 or TRBV12-4 and TRBJ1-5; no definite D call. The CDR3 extends over 12 amino acids. With 1 base removed from V and 5 bases from J, the gap between germline ends came to 3 bases.

This chain uses TRBV6-5 with TRBJ2-1; D unresolved. CDR3 length equals 15 residues. Trimming stripped 1 base from V and 4 bases from J, with 11 bases between. From germline, CDR1 is MNHEY and CDR2 SVGAGI. CDR3 in amino acids: CASSYYPLKYNEQFF. CDR3 DNA sequence: TGTGCCAGCAGTTACTACCCACTGAAATACAATGAGCAGTTCTTC.

To note about this clone: Other DNA sequences in this specimen translate into the identical CDR3. This chain connects TRBV28 to TRBJ2-3; 7 positions match TRBD2. The J segment lost 0 bases and the V segment lost 3 bases, leaving 0 bases of the junction unmatched. This CDR3 region has 14 residues. Per the germline V gene, CDR1 is MDHEN and CDR2 is SYDVKM. CDR3 in amino acids: CASSLGGSTDTQYF. The CDR3, as DNA: TGTGCCAGCAGTTTGGGGGGGAGCACAGATACGCAGTATTTT.

V usage is TRBV13 and J usage is TRBJ2-1; 9 bases map to TRBD2. V lost 8 bases, J lost 0 bases, and 5 bases stayed unmatched. The CDR3 runs 15 residues. Germline V gene data show CDR1 as PRHDT and CDR2 as FYEKMQ (reference sequence). For the CDR3, the DNA is TGTGCCAGCGCGGGAGGGACCAGCTCCTACAATGAGCAGTTCTTC. It is translated as CASAGGTSSYNEQFF.

The rearrangement uses TRBV9 and TRBJ2-7; D is perhaps TRBD1 or TRBD2 (6 bases each). The germline gives CDR1 SGDLS, CDR2 YYNGEE. The CDR3 covers 15 residues. Trimming took 0 bases from V and 2 from J, leaving 12 bases between them. In nucleotides, the CDR3 is TGTGCCAGCAGCGTAGGAGGGGGAGGAACCTACGAGCAGTACTTC. Its translation: CASSVGGGGTYEQYF.

This clone was observed a few times. The chain employs TRBV7-2 and TRBJ1-3, with D uncertain. V dropped 1 base and J dropped 0 bases, with 13 bases sitting between them. Per the germline V gene, CDR1 is SGHTA and CDR2 is FQGNSA. The CDR3 runs 17 residues. In nucleotides, the CDR3 is TGTGCCAGCAGCTTAGAGTTTGGTCGAGGCTCTGGAAACACCATATATTTT. Amino acids: CASSLEFGRGSGNTIYF.